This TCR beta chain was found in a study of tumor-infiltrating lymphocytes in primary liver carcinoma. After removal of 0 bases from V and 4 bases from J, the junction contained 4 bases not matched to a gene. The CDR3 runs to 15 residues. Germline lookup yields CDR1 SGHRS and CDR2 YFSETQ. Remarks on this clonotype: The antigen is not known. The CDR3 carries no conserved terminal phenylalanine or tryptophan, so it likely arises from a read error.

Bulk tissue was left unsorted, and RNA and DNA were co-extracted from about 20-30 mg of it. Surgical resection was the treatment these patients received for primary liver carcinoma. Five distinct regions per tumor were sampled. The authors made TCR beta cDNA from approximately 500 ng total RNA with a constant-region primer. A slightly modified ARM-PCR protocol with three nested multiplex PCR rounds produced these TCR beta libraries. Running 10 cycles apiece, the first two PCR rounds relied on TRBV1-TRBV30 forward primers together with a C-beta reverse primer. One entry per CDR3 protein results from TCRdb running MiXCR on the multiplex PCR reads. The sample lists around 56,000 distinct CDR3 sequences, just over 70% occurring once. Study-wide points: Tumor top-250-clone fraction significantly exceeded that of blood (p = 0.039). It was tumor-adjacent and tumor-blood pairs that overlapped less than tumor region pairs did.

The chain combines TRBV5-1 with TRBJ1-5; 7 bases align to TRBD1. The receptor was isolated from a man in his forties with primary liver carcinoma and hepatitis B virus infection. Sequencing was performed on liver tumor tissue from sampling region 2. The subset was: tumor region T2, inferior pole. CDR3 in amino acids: CASSLGGQSNQPQHL. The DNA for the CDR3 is TGCGCCAGCAGCTTGGGGGGACAGTCAAATCAGCCCCAGCATCTT.